This TCR beta chain comes out of a study of response to subunit inactivated influenza vaccine. Overall study findings and caveats: Authors suggested that a seasonal influenza vaccination recruits few new T cells each time.

In this sample, this clonotype turned up a few times. The antigen is unknown. This CDR3 spans 14 amino acids. The germline V gene has CDR1 SEHNR and CDR2 FQNEAQ (reference sequence). With V trimmed by 6 bases and J by 7 bases, 7 bases remained unmatched. TCRdb re-analysed the RT-PCR reads in MiXCR, keeping a single row per CDR3 protein. The sample gives 530,000 or so distinct CDR3 sequences, approximately 14% of which show up once; roughly 11% is in the top ten. The chain links TRBV7-9 to TRBJ2-2, with 8 bases aligning to TRBD1. The source material was PBMCs from blood, sampled approximately 12 days after vaccination. This clonotype was sampled from a man aged 50-59 years who received an inactivated influenza vaccine. CDR3 residues: CASRSQGAHGELFF. CDR3 coding DNA: TGTGCCAGCAGATCGCAGGGGGCCCACGGGGAGCTGTTTTTT.